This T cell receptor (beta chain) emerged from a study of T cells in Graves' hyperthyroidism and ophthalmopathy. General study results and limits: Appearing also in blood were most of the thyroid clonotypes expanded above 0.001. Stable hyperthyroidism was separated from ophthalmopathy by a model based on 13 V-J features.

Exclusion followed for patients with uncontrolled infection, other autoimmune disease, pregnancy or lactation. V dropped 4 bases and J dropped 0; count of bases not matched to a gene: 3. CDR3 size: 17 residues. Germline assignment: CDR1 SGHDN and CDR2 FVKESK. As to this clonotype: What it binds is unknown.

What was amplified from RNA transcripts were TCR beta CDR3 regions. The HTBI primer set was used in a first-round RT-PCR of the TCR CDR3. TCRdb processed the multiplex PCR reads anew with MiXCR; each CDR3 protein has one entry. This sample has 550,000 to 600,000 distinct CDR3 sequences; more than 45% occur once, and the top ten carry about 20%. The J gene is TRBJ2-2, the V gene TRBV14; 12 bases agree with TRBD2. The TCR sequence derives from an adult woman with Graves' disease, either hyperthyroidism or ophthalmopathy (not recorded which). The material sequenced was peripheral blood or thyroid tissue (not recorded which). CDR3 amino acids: CASSRLAGVANTGELFF. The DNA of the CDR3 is TGTGCCAGCAGCCGACTAGCGGGAGTAGCGAACACCGGGGAGCTGTTTTTT.